These 14 T cell receptor beta chains were all obtained from the same sample, sequenced in a study of Graves' ophthalmopathy and Graves' hyperthyroidism. From RNA, the CDR3 regions of TCR beta chains were amplified and sequenced. HTBI-primed first-round RT-PCR preceded second-round multiplex PCR. TCRdb itself ran the multiplex PCR reads through MiXCR, one entry per CDR3 protein. This table holds about 1.1 million distinct CDR3 sequences, around a third found once. What was sequenced was peripheral blood or thyroid tissue (not recorded which). The receptors stem from an adult man with Graves' hyperthyroidism.

This sequence joins TRBV6-5 and TRBJ2-2; the D gene is possibly TRBD2 (5 bases). Germline V gene lookup returns CDR1 MNHEY and CDR2 SVGAGI. This CDR3 has 15 amino acids. Trimming took off 2 bases at V and 4 bases at J, with 11 bases between the two ends. The CDR3 sequence: CASSYISSRTGELFF. In nucleotides, the CDR3 is TGTGCCAGCAGTTACATATCTAGCCGCACCGGGGAGCTGTTTTTT.

There are a few counts of this clonotype. The chain combines TRBV28 with TRBJ2-7; no clear D. The CDR3 sequence is 13 residues long. Germline loops: CDR1 MDHEN, CDR2 SYDVKM. Trimming shortened V by 6 bases and J by 3 bases, and 12 bases separated the two germline ends. CDR3 sequence reads: CASSNRQDYEQYF. The CDR3 DNA is TGTGCCAGCAGCAACCGACAAGACTACGAGCAGTACTTC. Variable domain in full (rest from reference TRBV28 and TRBJ2-7): DVKVTQSSRYLVKRTGEKVFLECVQDMDHENMFWYRQDPGLGLRLIYFSYDVKMKEKGDIPEGYSVSREKKERFSLILESASTNQTSMYLCASSNRQDYEQYFGPGTRLTVT.

The chain couples TRBV29-1 to TRBJ2-4; 7 bases are shared with TRBD1. V shed 4 bases, J shed 2 bases, and the junction held 11 bases outside the gene matches. CDR1 SQVTM and CDR2 ANQGSEA come from the germline V gene. The CDR3 is 16 residues long. CDR3 in amino acids: CSVVLQGLITKNIQYF. As DNA, the CDR3 is TGCAGCGTTGTTTTACAGGGGTTGATAACCAAAAACATTCAGTACTTC.

Note on this clonotype: This may arise from a read error, as a much more abundant clone is one base away. As the CDR3 is not closed by the conserved phenylalanine or tryptophan, this likely results from a read error. This chain links TRBV7-6 with TRBJ1-1, with a tentative D call TRBD1 (5 bases). The V and J ends lost 6 bases and 5 bases respectively, with 25 bases between them. The CDR3 is made up of 17 amino acids. The germline V gene encodes CDR1 SGHVS and CDR2 FNYEAQ. In DNA, the CDR3 is TGTGCCAGCAGAAACCCGGCAGGAGCGGTATCAGGGACTGAAGCTTTCTCT. Protein sequence: CASRNPAGAVSGTEAFS.

This clonotype has at least ten counts. The V call is TRBV7-8, the J call TRBJ2-2; no clear D. The CDR3 spans 13 residues. The germline V gene encodes CDR1 SGHVS and CDR2 FQNEAQ. V was clipped by 2 bases and J by 5 bases, with 6 bases between them. In DNA form, the CDR3 reads TGTGCCAGCAGCTTACGGTTAACCGGGGAGCTGTTTTTT. Translating it yields CASSLRLTGELFF.

The chain links TRBV13 to TRBJ2-7, with TRBD2 identical over 16 bases. There are 17 residues in the CDR3. Trimming removed 5 bases from V and 2 bases from J; junction bases left unmatched: 6. CDR1 PRHDT and CDR2 FYEKMQ come from the germline V gene (reference sequence). CDR3 sequence reads: CASSLQGLAGGAYEQYF. For the CDR3, the DNA is TGTGCCAGCAGCCTTCAGGGACTAGCGGGAGGGGCCTACGAGCAGTACTTC. The full variable domain, in which reference TRBV13 and TRBJ2-7 provide the parts outside the CDR3, is AAGVIQSPRHLIKEKRETATLKCYPIPRHDTVYWYQQGPGQDPQFLISFYEKMQSDKGSIPDRFSAQQFSDYHSELNMSSLELGDSALYFCASSLQGLAGGAYEQYFGPGTRLTVT.

This clonotype has ten or more counts. The rearrangement uses TRBV7-9 and TRBJ2-7; D may be TRBD1 (5 bases). V was trimmed by 2 bases and J by 6 bases, leaving 8 bases between them. Per germline, CDR1 SEHNR and CDR2 FQNEAQ (reference sequence). There are 12 residues in the CDR3. CDR3 DNA sequence: TGTGCCAGCAGCTTAATGGGGCGCGAGCAGTACTTC. This translates into CASSLMGREQYF.

The chain combines TRBV6-1 with TRBJ2-5; D uncertain. CDR1 MNHNS and CDR2 SASEGT come from the germline V gene. V lost 5 bases and J lost 4, with 14 bases in between. The CDR3 is 14 residues long. The CDR3 protein is CASSYSMGIETQYF. In DNA, the CDR3 is TGTGCCAGCAGTTACTCGATGGGGATAGAGACCCAGTACTTC.

This rearrangement joins TRBV7-2 to TRBJ1-6, with 9 positions matching TRBD1. The V and J ends lost 5 bases and 8 bases, in that order; junction bases with no gene match: 7. CDR1 and CDR2 (germline): SGHTA, FQGNSA. The CDR3 consists of 15 residues. The CDR3 DNA is TGTGCCAGCAGCCTACAGGGGGCGGCCGATTCACCCCTCCACTTT. Its protein product is CASSLQGAADSPLHF.

To note about this clonotype: A much larger clonotype is one base distant, so this may be a read error. Here the CDR3 omits its conserved ending phenylalanine or tryptophan, so a read error is the likely source. The chain is built from TRBV14 and TRBJ1-4, with D uncertain. In germline, CDR1 is SGHDN, CDR2 FVKESK. CDR3 length: 12 residues. Trimming took off 5 bases at V and 8 bases at J, with 9 bases between the two ends. CDR3 bases: TGTGCCAGCAGCTACTACCGCGAAAAACTGTTTCTT. This sequence encodes CASSYYREKLFL.

The genes are TRBV20-1 and TRBJ2-6; 11 bases agree with TRBD1. Trimming at V came to 6 bases and at J to 0 bases, leaving 13 bases not matched to a gene. Per the germline V gene, CDR1 is DFQATT and CDR2 is SNEGSKA (reference sequence). This CDR3 spans 19 amino acids. CDR3 residues: CSATIAGTGGYSGANVLTF. CDR3 nucleotides: TGCAGTGCCACGATCGCCGGGACAGGGGGTTACTCTGGGGCCAACGTCCTGACTTTC.

CDR3 sequence (DNA): TGCGCCAGCAGCCAAGATCGAGGGAGGGAGTCTGGAGCTTTCTTT. This sequence encodes CASSQDRGRESGAFF. J is TRBJ1-1 and V is TRBV4-3; D unresolved. This CDR3 contains 15 residues. Looked up from germline, CDR1 is LGHNA and CDR2 is YSLEER. Trimming took 0 bases from V and 10 from J, leaving 18 bases between them.

This clonotype was picked up many times. The chain links TRBV7-9 to TRBJ1-1, with 7 bases fitting TRBD1. This CDR3 has 15 residues. The germline V gene has CDR1 SEHNR and CDR2 FQNEAQ (reference sequence). Trimming removed 2 bases from V and 4 bases from J; junction bases left unmatched: 7. The CDR3 region has the DNA TGTGCCAGCAGCTTAAGCCAGGGGGGAAGCACTGAAGCTTTCTTT. The encoded protein is CASSLSQGGSTEAFF.

This clonotype has ten or more counts. This chain connects TRBV19 to TRBJ2-5; TRBD1 matches 8 bases. The CDR3 extends over 15 amino acids. Germline loops: CDR1 LNHDA, CDR2 SQIVND (reference sequence). With 5 bases clipped from V and 3 bases from J, the junction kept 8 bases outside the gene matches. The CDR3 DNA sequence: TGTGCCAGTAGTGTGGACAGGGAAGGGGAAGAGACCCAGTACTTC. This gives the protein CASSVDREGEETQYF.